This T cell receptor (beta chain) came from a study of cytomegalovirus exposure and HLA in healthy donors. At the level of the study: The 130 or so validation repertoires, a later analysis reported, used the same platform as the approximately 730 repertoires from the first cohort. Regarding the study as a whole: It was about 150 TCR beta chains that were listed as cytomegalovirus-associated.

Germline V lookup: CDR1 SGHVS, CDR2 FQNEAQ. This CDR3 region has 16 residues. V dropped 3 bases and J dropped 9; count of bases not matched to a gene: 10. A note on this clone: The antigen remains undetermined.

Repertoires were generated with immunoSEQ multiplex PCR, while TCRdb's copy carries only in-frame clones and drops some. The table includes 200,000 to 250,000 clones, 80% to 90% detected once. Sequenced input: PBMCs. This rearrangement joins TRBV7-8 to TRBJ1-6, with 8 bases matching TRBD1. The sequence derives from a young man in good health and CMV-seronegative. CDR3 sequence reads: CASSFNYRQGPSPLHF. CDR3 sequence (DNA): TGTGCCAGCAGCTTCAACTACCGACAGGGGCCTTCACCCCTCCACTTT.